This T cell receptor beta chain originates from a study of blood T cell repertoires in COVID-19. Across the whole study: The analysed material was cDNA or gDNA that came from T cells, B-cell-depleted T cells, or PBMCs.

The germline V gene has CDR1 SQVTM and CDR2 ANQGSEA. This CDR3 is built from 15 residues. V shed 5 bases, J shed 2 bases, and the junction held 7 bases outside the gene matches. Sequencing was performed with immunoSEQ multiplex PCR; in TCRdb, only in-frame clones are kept and a portion is missing. The repertoire holds some 370,000 clones, with around 91% as singletons. Sample: peripheral blood. This receptor was identified in a man between 18 and 35 years old with active or convalescent COVID-19. The gene calls are TRBV29-1 and TRBJ2-1; 9 nucleotides agree with TRBD2. Here the CDR3 reads CSVRFSGGPYNEQFF. The CDR3 DNA is TGCAGCGTTCGCTTTAGCGGGGGACCCTACAATGAGCAGTTCTTC.